The rows below give T cell receptor beta chains drawn from one sample of a study of blood T cell repertoires in COVID-19. Sequenced by immunoSEQ multiplex PCR; TCRdb stores in-frame clones only, minus some. This table holds roughly 130,000 clones, 70% to 85% found once. Source material: peripheral blood. These receptors originate from a woman in her 70s with acute or convalescent COVID-19. Each CDR3 is given with its conserved first and last residue. The D gene is left open where the match is weak. The listing skips clone size in some rows; elsewhere it reads once, few, many or a size class.

>TRBV18|.|TRBJ1-4|.
CASSPDGATNEKLFF
TGTGCCAGCTCACCAGACGGGGCAACTAATGAAAAACTGTTTTTT
>TRBV30|.|TRBJ1-4|.
CAWSWRGEKLFF
TGTGCCTGGAGTTGGAGGGGTGAAAAACTGTTTTTT
>TRBV10-3|.|TRBJ1-5|.
CAISDDGYQPQHF
TGTGCCATCAGTGATGACGGGTATCAGCCCCAGCATTTT
>TRBV29-1|.|TRBJ1-1|.
CSVTGNTEAFF
TGCAGCGTCACAGGAAACACTGAAGCTTTCTTT
>TRBV7-2|TRBD1|TRBJ2-4|.
CASSEWDRGNIQYF
TGTGCCAGCAGCGAATGGGACAGGGGGAACATTCAGTACTTC
>TRBV5-1|.|TRBJ2-3|once
CASRGGGTDTQYF
TGCGCCAGCAGAGGGGGGGGCACAGATACGCAGTATTTT
>TRBV7-6|TRBD1|TRBJ1-3|.
CASSLGTGGLGGNTIYF
TGTGCCAGCAGCCTAGGGACAGGGGGTTTAGGTGGAAACACCATATATTTT
>TRBV27|TRBD1|TRBJ2-1|.
CASSFSGQGSNEQFF
TGTGCCAGCAGTTTTTCGGGACAGGGTAGCAATGAGCAGTTCTTC
>TRBV10-3|.|TRBJ1-1|.
CAISKGLTSEAFF
TGTGCCATCAGCAAGGGACTTACAAGTGAAGCTTTCTTT
>TRBV12-3/TRBV12-4|.|TRBJ1-6|few
CASSLGRGSPLHF
TGTGCCAGCAGTTTAGGTAGGGGTTCACCCCTCCACTTT
>TRBV7-8|.|TRBJ1-1|.
CASSGRGGDRGAFF
TGTGCCAGCAGCGGCCGCGGGGGGGACCGCGGAGCTTTCTTT
>TRBV11-3|TRBD1|TRBJ1-1|.
CASSPHRDRVAEAFF
TGTGCCAGCAGCCCACACCGGGACAGGGTCGCTGAAGCTTTCTTT
>TRBV6-1|.|TRBJ2-1|.
CASSEAVDSRPHNEQFF
TGTGCCAGCAGTGAAGCGGTGGACAGCAGACCCCACAATGAGCAGTTCTTC
>TRBV18|TRBD1|TRBJ1-2|.
CASSLETGGAGYTF
TGTGCCAGCTCACTCGAGACAGGGGGTGCTGGCTACACCTTC
>TRBV2|TRBD1|TRBJ2-7|.
CASTPDRVGYEQYF
TGTGCCAGCACCCCGGACAGGGTTGGCTACGAGCAGTACTTC
>TRBV5-4|TRBD2|TRBJ2-1|.
CASSSGGVYNEQFF
TGTGCCAGCAGCTCCGGGGGGGTGTACAATGAGCAGTTCTTC
>TRBV9|.|TRBJ1-2|.
CASSVDANYGYTF
TGTGCCAGCAGCGTAGACGCGAACTATGGCTACACCTTC
>TRBV4-3|TRBD1|TRBJ2-7|.
CASSQESTGRTGTSYEQYF
TGCGCCAGCAGCCAAGAGTCCACGGGTCGGACAGGGACCTCCTACGAGCAGTACTTC
>TRBV30|.|TRBJ2-5|.
CAWSVTGVRETQYF
TGTGCCTGGAGTGTAACGGGGGTACGTGAGACCCAGTACTTC
>TRBV2|.|TRBJ2-2|.
CASSQVWASTGGELFF
TGTGCCAGCAGCCAGGTCTGGGCCTCCACTGGGGGGGAGCTGTTTTTT
>TRBV4-2|.|TRBJ1-4|.
CASSQVFPGKLFF
TGTGCCAGCAGCCAAGTCTTTCCGGGAAAACTGTTTTTT
>TRBV19|.|TRBJ2-1|.
CASSIILTDNEQFF
TGTGCCAGTAGTATTATCTTAACTGACAATGAGCAGTTCTTC
>TRBV19|TRBD1|TRBJ2-7|.
CASRRSGTAYYEQYF
TGTGCCAGTAGGAGATCCGGGACAGCTTACTACGAGCAGTACTTC
>TRBV7-2|.|TRBJ2-3|.
CASSFVGGGLTDTQYF
TGTGCCAGCAGCTTCGTGGGGGGGGGCCTCACAGATACGCAGTATTTT
>TRBV4-1|.|TRBJ2-5|.
CASSQGLQQETQYF
TGCGCCAGCAGCCAGGGACTTCAACAAGAGACCCAGTACTTC
>TRBV19|.|TRBJ1-1|.
CASKRKVNTEAFF
TGTGCCAGTAAGAGGAAAGTGAACACTGAAGCTTTCTTT
>TRBV11-2|TRBD1|TRBJ1-6|few
CASSPAIVGQQNSPLHF
TGTGCCAGCAGCCCCGCGATAGTGGGACAGCAGAATTCACCCCTCCACTTT
>TRBV5-1|.|TRBJ1-1|.
CASTVGFVMNTEAFF
TGCGCCAGCACGGTCGGGTTCGTCATGAACACTGAAGCTTTCTTT
>TRBV6-6|TRBD1|TRBJ1-2|.
CASSYSTGVYGYTF
TGTGCCAGCAGTTACTCGACAGGGGTATATGGCTACACCTTC
>TRBV11-2|.|TRBJ2-6|.
CASSYGEAGANVLTF
TGTGCCAGCAGCTACGGGGAGGCTGGGGCCAACGTCCTGACTTTC
>TRBV2|.|TRBJ1-2|once
CASSEGTGLGYTF
TGTGCCAGCAGTGAAGGTACAGGTCTTGGCTACACCTTC
>TRBV27|.|TRBJ1-5|.
CASSSQGAPQHF
TGTGCCAGCAGTTCTCAGGGTGCGCCCCAGCATTTT
>TRBV6-5|TRBD1|TRBJ1-2|.
CASSYSEGQGTGYTF
TGTGCCAGCAGTTACTCGGAGGGACAGGGCACAGGCTACACCTTC
>TRBV7-9|.|TRBJ1-2|.
CASSLAPGNYGYTF
TGTGCCAGCAGCTTAGCGCCAGGAAACTATGGCTACACCTTC
>TRBV4-1|TRBD2|TRBJ2-5|.
CASSQDQFGGAEETQYF
TGCGCCAGCAGCCAAGATCAATTCGGGGGGGCTGAAGAGACCCAGTACTTC